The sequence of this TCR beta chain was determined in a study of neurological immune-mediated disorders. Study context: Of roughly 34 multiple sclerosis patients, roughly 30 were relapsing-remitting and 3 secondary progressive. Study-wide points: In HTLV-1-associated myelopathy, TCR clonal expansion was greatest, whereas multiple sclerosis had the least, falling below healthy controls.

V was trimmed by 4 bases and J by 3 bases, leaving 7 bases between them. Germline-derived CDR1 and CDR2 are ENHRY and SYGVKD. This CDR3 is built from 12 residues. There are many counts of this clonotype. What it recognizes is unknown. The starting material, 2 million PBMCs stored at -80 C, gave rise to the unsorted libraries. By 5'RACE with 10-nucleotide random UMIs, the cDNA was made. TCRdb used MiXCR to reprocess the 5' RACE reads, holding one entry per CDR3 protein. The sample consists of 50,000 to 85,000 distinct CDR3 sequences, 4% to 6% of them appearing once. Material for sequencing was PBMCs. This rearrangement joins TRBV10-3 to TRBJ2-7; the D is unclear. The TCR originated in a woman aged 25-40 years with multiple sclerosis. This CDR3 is CAISGGNYEQYF. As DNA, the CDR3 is TGTGCCATCAGTGGGGGAAACTACGAGCAGTACTTC.